Sequencing of this T cell receptor beta chain was carried out in a study of cytomegalovirus exposure and HLA in healthy donors. Study-level findings and limits: The authors confirmed in vitro that a few CMV-associated chains were specific for CMV antigens.

V was pared by 0 bases and J by 2 bases, with 7 bases between. The germline V gene encodes CDR1 SGHRS and CDR2 YFSETQ. The CDR3 length is 14 residues. Researchers ran the PCR with 60 Vbeta and 13 Jbeta primers. Sequencing was performed with immunoSEQ multiplex PCR; in TCRdb, only in-frame clones are kept and a portion is missing. The table has around 130,000 clones, 8.5% seen once. Details on this clone: Its antigen is not known.

The chain joins TRBV5-1 to TRBJ2-3; D is unclear. Sequenced: PBMCs. The TCR sequence derives from a man aged 35-49 years in good health and CMV-seronegative. In nucleotides, the CDR3 is TGCGCCAGCAGCTTGGGCGGAGTCACAGATACGCAGTATTTT. Translation: CASSLGGVTDTQYF.